The 31 T cell receptor beta chains below come from one sample, sequenced in a study of blood T cell repertoires in COVID-19. Assay: immunoSEQ multiplex PCR; the TCRdb copy retains only in-frame clones and omits some. The table has fewer than 250,000 clones, almost 85% seen once. The sequencing input was peripheral blood. The receptor source for this set is a middle-aged woman with acute or convalescent COVID-19.

V usage is TRBV7-8 and J usage is TRBJ2-1; TRBD1 agrees at 7 bases. CDR1 SGHVS and CDR2 FQNEAQ come from the germline V gene. V shed 3 bases, J shed 3 bases, and the junction held 5 bases outside the gene matches. The CDR3 extends over 15 amino acids. CDR3 sequence (DNA): TGTGCCAGCAGCTTCCGGGACAGCCGCTACAATGAGCAGTTCTTC. It encodes CASSFRDSRYNEQFF.

The chain has TRBV4-3 and TRBJ2-3; TRBD1 matches 7 bases. Trimming at V came to 0 bases and at J to 3 bases, leaving 18 bases not matched to a gene. CDR1 LGHNA and CDR2 YSLEER come from the germline V gene. The CDR3 is 20 amino acids. The CDR3 is CASSQDYDFDRVYFTDTQYF. The CDR3 nucleotides read TGCGCCAGCAGCCAAGATTACGACTTCGACAGGGTGTATTTTACAGATACGCAGTATTTT.

The chain recombines TRBV30 with TRBJ2-5; 7 nucleotides align to TRBD2. This CDR3 has 15 amino acids. The germline V gene has CDR1 GTSNPN and CDR2 SVGIG (reference sequence). After removal of 0 bases from V and 2 bases from J, the junction contained 6 bases not matched to a gene. CDR3 coding DNA: TGTGCCTGGAGTGTATTGGGAGGGGAACAAGAGACCCAGTACTTC. It codes for CAWSVLGGEQETQYF.

This clone was observed a few times. This chain's CDR3 is CAWSATMISTDTQYF. CDR3 bases: TGTGCCTGGAGTGCAACAATGATTAGCACAGATACGCAGTATTTT. This sequence joins TRBV30 and TRBJ2-3; D not certain. V lost 1 base, J lost 0 bases, and 11 bases lay in between. Germline CDR1 is GTSNPN and CDR2 is SVGIG (reference sequence). The CDR3 is 15 amino acids.

The chain couples TRBV29-1 to TRBJ2-1; D gene unclear. The CDR3 is made up of 11 amino acids. The germline V gene has CDR1 SQVTM and CDR2 ANQGSEA. V dropped 0 bases and J dropped 8 bases, with 5 bases sitting between them. The CDR3 coding sequence is TGCAGCGTTGAAGATATCGATGAGCAGTTCTTC. It translates to CSVEDIDEQFF.

The chain combines TRBV5-1 with TRBJ1-4, with a tentative D call TRBD1 (6 bases). The germline V gene encodes CDR1 SGHRS and CDR2 YFSETQ. The CDR3 is 14 amino acids. V was shortened by 6 bases and J by 12 bases, with 21 bases between the two germline ends. CDR3 sequence reads: CASKRGGEPGQLFF. In nucleotides, the CDR3 is TGCGCCAGCAAACGAGGGGGAGAGCCCGGTCAACTGTTTTTT. The complete variable domain, with remaining parts taken from reference TRBV5-1 and TRBJ1-4, reads KAGVTQTPRYLIKTRGQQVTLSCSPISGHRSVSWYQQTPGQGLQFLFEYFSETQRNKGNFPGRFSGRQFSNSRSEMNVSTLELGDSALYLCASKRGGEPGQLFFGSGTQLSVL.

The chain combines TRBV7-2 with TRBJ2-1; 9 nucleotides match TRBD2. Per the germline V gene, CDR1 is SGHTA and CDR2 is FQGNSA. This CDR3 is built from 15 residues. With 3 bases clipped from V and 9 bases from J, the junction kept 9 bases outside the gene matches. The DNA for the CDR3 is TGTGCCAGCAGCTTCCTCGGGACTAGCAATAGTGAGCAGTTCTTC. This gives the protein CASSFLGTSNSEQFF.

This chain uses TRBV5-5 with TRBJ2-7, with 8 bases fitting TRBD2. The CDR3 spans 13 residues. In germline, CDR1 is SGHKS, CDR2 YYEKEE (reference sequence). The trim removed 4 bases at V and 2 bases at J, leaving 2 bases unmatched. CDR3 in amino acids: CASSPGGAYEQYF. CDR3 sequence (DNA): TGTGCCAGCAGCCCGGGGGGGGCCTACGAGCAGTACTTC.

This chain joins TRBV12-5 and TRBJ2-1, with TRBD1 identical over 7 bases. The CDR3 sequence is 14 residues long. Germline CDR1 is LGHNT and CDR2 is FRNRAP. The V and J ends lost 5 bases and 4 bases, in that order; junction bases with no gene match: 5. In DNA form, the CDR3 reads TGTGCTAGTGGTGTTAACAGGGGTTACAATGAGCAGTTCTTC. This translates into CASGVNRGYNEQFF.

This chain joins TRBV3-1 (or the pseudogene TRBV3-2) and TRBJ2-3; TRBD2 agrees at 12 bases. CDR3 length equals 18 residues. Trimming removed 4 bases from V and 6 bases from J; junction bases left unmatched: 14. Per the germline V gene, CDR1 is LGHDT and CDR2 is YNNKEL (reference sequence). The CDR3 is CASSRQGLAGSPFDTQYF. The CDR3 DNA reads TGTGCCAGCAGCCGCCAAGGACTAGCGGGGAGCCCCTTCGATACGCAGTATTTT.

The genes are TRBV7-6 and TRBJ1-6, with D possibly TRBD1 on 5 matching bases. The CDR3 length is 17 residues. V was pared by 5 bases and J by 7 bases, with 21 bases between. CDR1 SGHVS and CDR2 FNYEAQ come from the germline V gene. The CDR3 sequence: CASSPSGAGRWNSPLHF. The CDR3 DNA is TGTGCCAGCAGCCCCAGTGGGGCAGGGCGTTGGAATTCACCCCTCCACTTT.

CDR3 coding DNA: TGTGCCTGGAGTACGGGGGAGTATCAGCCCCAGCATTTT. Protein sequence: CAWSTGEYQPQHF. V and J are TRBV30 and TRBJ1-5; tentative D call: TRBD1 (5 bases). Trimming took off 2 bases at V and 5 bases at J, with 10 bases between the two ends. CDR1 is GTSNPN, CDR2 SVGIG, per germline (reference sequence). This CDR3 region has 13 residues.

As for this clone: The junction departs from germline at one end; a sequencing error may be responsible. The rearrangement joins TRBV11-2 to TRBJ2-7; tentatively, D is TRBD2 (5 bases). Germline-derived CDR1 and CDR2 are SGHAT and FQNNGV. The CDR3 runs to 15 residues. CDR3 sequence reads: CASSLGVGASNEQYF. The CDR3 nucleotides read TGTGCCAGCAGCTTAGGAGTGGGAGCCTCCAACGAGCAGTACTTC.

This clone has only one observation. The J gene is TRBJ2-3, the V gene TRBV6-5; 7 bases agree with TRBD1. This CDR3 is built from 13 residues. The germline V gene has CDR1 MNHEY and CDR2 SVGAGI. Losses at the gene ends were 6 bases for V and 4 bases for J; bases not matched to a gene: 4. CDR3 protein: CASSRQGPDTQYF. CDR3 sequence (DNA): TGTGCCAGCAGCCGACAGGGTCCAGATACGCAGTATTTT.

CDR3 protein: CATSDTNTGSGYTF. The CDR3 DNA is TGTGCCACCAGTGATACAAATACAGGGAGCGGCTACACCTTC. V gene TRBV24-1 combines with J gene TRBJ1-2; a weak D match, TRBD1 (6 bases). Trimming left V 3 bases short and J 8 bases short, with 15 bases between. Per the germline V gene, CDR1 is KGHDR and CDR2 is SFDVKD. CDR3 size: 14 residues.

This sequence joins TRBV4-3 and TRBJ1-1; D uncertain. CDR1 is LGHNA and CDR2 is YSLEER in the germline V gene. V lost 0 bases to trimming and J lost 2 bases, with 10 bases between them. The CDR3 runs to 15 residues. The CDR3 is CASSQDSGSNTEAFF. The CDR3 region has the DNA TGCGCCAGCAGCCAAGACTCAGGCAGCAACACTGAAGCTTTCTTT.

The rearrangement uses TRBV5-6 and TRBJ1-3; TRBD1 matches 8 bases. Germline trimming cut 5 bases from V and 0 bases from J; bases unmatched to any gene: 7. Germline loops: CDR1 SGHDT, CDR2 YYEEEE. The CDR3 loop spans 16 amino acids. In DNA form, the CDR3 reads TGTGCCAGCAGAATGTATCAGGGGGCCTCTGGAAACACCATATATTTT. It is translated as CASRMYQGASGNTIYF.

The sample holds one count of this clone. V is TRBV18 and J is TRBJ1-5, with a weak D call TRBD1 (5 bases). The CDR3 is 14 amino acids. V dropped 2 bases and J dropped 4 bases, with 9 bases sitting between them. CDR1 KGHSH and CDR2 LQKENI come from the germline V gene. CDR3 in amino acids: CASSPDSANQPQHF. DNA for the CDR3: TGTGCCAGCTCACCAGACAGCGCTAATCAGCCCCAGCATTTT.

The rearrangement joins TRBV2 to TRBJ2-7, with 14 bases that match TRBD2. The V and J ends lost 6 bases and 4 bases, in that order; junction bases with no gene match: 2. The CDR3 runs 14 residues. Germline CDR1 SNHLY, CDR2 FYNNEI. This CDR3 reads CASSRTSGGYEQYF. DNA for the CDR3: TGTGCCAGCAGCAGGACTAGCGGGGGGTACGAGCAGTACTTC.

Only one count was recorded for this clone. The gene calls are TRBV6-5 and TRBJ1-1, with 8 bases lining up with TRBD1. The CDR3 runs to 13 residues. Germline V gene sequence: CDR1 MNHEY, CDR2 SVGAGI. The V and J ends lost 3 bases and 6 bases, in that order; junction bases with no gene match: 3. For the CDR3, the DNA is TGTGCCAGCAGTTATCTACAGGGGGCTGAAGCTTTCTTT. This encodes CASSYLQGAEAFF.

The chain combines TRBV2 with TRBJ1-3; the D gene is possibly TRBD1 (6 bases). CDR3 size: 13 residues. Trimming stripped 7 bases from V and 2 bases from J, with 9 bases between. The germline gives CDR1 SNHLY, CDR2 FYNNEI. The chain's CDR3 is CASTRTAGNTIYF. CDR3 nucleotide sequence: TGTGCCAGCACTCGGACAGCTGGAAACACCATATATTTT.

The chain combines TRBV19 with TRBJ2-4, with TRBD2 as a possible D gene (7 bases). The germline gives CDR1 LNHDA, CDR2 SQIVND (reference sequence). The CDR3 is 15 amino acids. Trimming removed 5 bases from V and 5 bases from J, with 16 bases in between. The CDR3 spells CASSYRGGEENIQYF. DNA of the CDR3: TGTGCCAGTAGTTATAGGGGGGGTGAGGAAAACATTCAGTACTTC. Combining the CDR3 with reference TRBV19 and TRBJ2-4 gives the whole variable domain DGGITQSPKYLFRKEGQNVTLSCEQNLNHDAMYWYRQDPGQGLRLIYYSQIVNDFQKGDIAEGYSVSREKKESFPLTVTSAQKNPTAFYLCASSYRGGEENIQYFGAGTRLSVL.

This chain uses TRBV19 with TRBJ1-4; 7 bases align to TRBD1. This CDR3 comprises 16 residues. After removal of 7 bases from V and 0 bases from J, the junction contained 8 bases not matched to a gene. Germline V gives CDR1 LNHDA, CDR2 SQIVND (reference sequence). CDR3 sequence (DNA): TGTGCCAGTAAGGGACAGCTAACTGCAACTAATGAAAAACTGTTTTTT. Translation: CASKGQLTATNEKLFF. The full variable domain, in which reference TRBV19 and TRBJ1-4 provide the parts outside the CDR3, is DGGITQSPKYLFRKEGQNVTLSCEQNLNHDAMYWYRQDPGQGLRLIYYSQIVNDFQKGDIAEGYSVSREKKESFPLTVTSAQKNPTAFYLCASKGQLTATNEKLFFGSGTQLSVL.

The V and J genes are TRBV6-2 or TRBV6-3 and TRBJ2-3; 14 bases fit TRBD2. CDR1 and CDR2 (germline): MNHEY, SVGEGT. This CDR3 contains 15 residues. J gave up 5 bases and V 5 bases, and 3 bases lay outside the gene matches. CDR3 protein: CASSPGLAGGDTQYF. In nucleotides, the CDR3 is TGTGCCAGCAGTCCAGGACTAGCGGGAGGAGATACGCAGTATTTT.

The rearrangement joins TRBV5-1 to TRBJ2-7, with D possibly matching TRBD2 (6 bases). V gave up 4 bases and J gave up 2 bases, with 19 bases separating them. This CDR3 is 16 amino acids long. CDR1 and CDR2 from the germline V gene are SGHRS and YFSETQ. CDR3 DNA sequence: TGCGCCAGCAGCCCCTTACTAGCTTTGGGTACCTACGAGCAGTACTTC. Translated: CASSPLLALGTYEQYF.

The chain couples TRBV7-9 to TRBJ2-3, with 9 nucleotides matching TRBD2. The germline V gene encodes CDR1 SEHNR and CDR2 FQNEAQ (reference sequence). This CDR3 has 17 residues. V dropped 1 base and J dropped 2; count of bases not matched to a gene: 7. The CDR3 bases are TGTGCCAGCAGCTTAGTCCGGACTAGCGTGTACACAGATACGCAGTATTTT. This codes for CASSLVRTSVYTDTQYF.

The rearrangement uses TRBV6-5 and TRBJ2-5; D is perhaps TRBD2 (5 bases). Trimming removed 2 bases at V and 7 bases at J, with 17 bases between. This CDR3 is built from 15 residues. Germline V gene lookup returns CDR1 MNHEY and CDR2 SVGAGI. CDR3 loop: CASSYAQSRGGTQYF. The CDR3 nucleotides are TGTGCCAGCAGTTACGCACAGTCTCGAGGAGGGACCCAGTACTTC.

This clone was found a few times. The gene calls are TRBV6-5 and TRBJ1-4, with D unresolved. The V and J ends lost 6 bases and 3 bases respectively, with 14 bases between them. Germline V gene sequence: CDR1 MNHEY, CDR2 SVGAGI. The CDR3 is made up of 15 amino acids. CDR3 loop: CASSDAGRANEKLFF. CDR3 DNA: TGTGCCAGCAGCGACGCCGGGAGGGCTAATGAAAAACTGTTTTTT.

The chain has TRBV5-1 and TRBJ2-3, with a tentative D call TRBD2 (5 bases). The CDR3 extends over 13 amino acids. Germline CDR1 and CDR2: SGHRS and YFSETQ. V lost 4 bases and J lost 11, with 17 bases in between. The CDR3 here is CASSPSGESMQYF. CDR3 coding DNA: TGCGCCAGCAGCCCCAGCGGCGAGTCGATGCAGTATTTT.

The rearrangement joins TRBV6-2 or TRBV6-3 to TRBJ2-7, with 12 bases fitting TRBD2. The germline gives CDR1 MNHEY, CDR2 SVGEGT. The CDR3 totals 14 residues. J gave up 4 bases and V 6 bases, and 4 bases lay outside the gene matches. The CDR3 loop reads CASSFGLAGYEQYF. The CDR3, as DNA: TGTGCCAGCAGCTTTGGACTAGCGGGATACGAGCAGTACTTC.

This chain connects TRBV4-1 to TRBJ2-7; D gene uncertain. CDR1 and CDR2 (germline): MGHRA, YSYEKL. The CDR3 consists of 19 residues. Trimming stripped 2 bases from V and 0 bases from J, with 23 bases between. The CDR3 sequence: CASSQSVIAGGKSSYEQYF. CDR3 DNA: TGCGCCAGCAGCCAATCAGTCATCGCCGGCGGAAAGAGCTCCTACGAGCAGTACTTC.